Only a few counts were recorded for the clone carrying this T cell receptor (delta chain). Its antigen is unknown. Per the germline V gene, CDR1 is GEAIGNYY and CDR2 is EKD. The CDR3 has 17 residues. With 0 bases clipped from V and 3 bases from J, the junction kept 3 bases outside the gene matches. These data are taken from a study of gammadelta T cells in human blood. Study-wide points: Microbial exposure appeared to drive polyclonal γδ T cell expansion after birth.

TCRdb applied CATT to the RT-PCR reads for clone calling. The sample has some 700 delta-chain clones, roughly 22% seen once. The receptor was isolated from a human fetus. The chain recombines TRDV2 with TRDJ3; 8 bases are a match to TRDD3. As TCRdb names no J gene, one was assigned here on the basis of a DNA match to germline. The source material was Vgamma9Vdelta2 gamma-delta T cells from fetal blood. The CDR3 loop is CACDTVLGVWDTRQMFF. As DNA, the CDR3 is TGTGCCTGTGACACCGTACTGGGGGTCTGGGACACCCGACAGATGTTTTTC.